Listed below are T cell receptor beta chains from one sample, sequenced in a study of CD8+ T cells in alopecia areata. Libraries were prepared by immunoSEQ multiplex PCR; TCRdb keeps only in-frame clonotypes and omits some of them. The top ten clones hold approximately 1.4% of a sample with about 210,000 clones, about three fifths of them seen once. This sample comprised CD4+ T cells sorted from blood, obtained at week 4, from a patient treated with tofacitinib. The receptors stem from a human donor with alopecia areata. Both conserved end residues are part of each CDR3. Each record gives: J gene, D gene, CDR3 length, clone size, V gene, CDR3 protein, CDR3 DNA. A D gene is named only where the DNA matches it firmly. Where a row states a size, it is once, few, many or the class of an expanded clone; other rows omit it.

TRBJ2-1 | . | 12 | once | TRBV29-1 | CSVEDVRNEQFF | TGCAGCGTTGAAGATGTGAGGAATGAGCAGTTCTTC
TRBJ2-6 | . | 15 | . | TRBV7-2 | CASSLKGSGANVLTF | TGTGCCAGCAGCTTGAAAGGCTCTGGGGCCAACGTCCTGACTTTC
TRBJ1-2 | TRBD1 | 13 | . | TRBV29-1 | CSVDGAGGVGYTF | TGCAGCGTTGACGGAGCAGGGGGAGTTGGCTACACCTTC
TRBJ2-7 | TRBD1 | 12 | . | TRBV6-5 | CASSYGTGEQYF | TGTGCCAGCAGTTATGGGACAGGCGAGCAGTACTTC
TRBJ2-1 | . | 11 | . | TRBV5-1 | CALIRDRGQFF | TGCGCCTTAATCCGGGATCGGGGGCAGTTCTTC
TRBJ1-1 | . | 12 | . | TRBV30 | CAWSGSGTEAFF | TGTGCCTGGAGCGGCTCGGGCACTGAAGCTTTCTTT
TRBJ2-7 | TRBD1 | 14 | . | TRBV5-1 | CASSREGQGDEQYF | TGCGCCAGCAGTAGGGAAGGACAGGGTGACGAGCAGTACTTC
TRBJ2-7 | . | 12 | . | TRBV29-1 | CSANDGTYEQYF | TGCAGCGCCAACGACGGCACCTACGAGCAGTACTTC
TRBJ2-6 | TRBD1 | 17 | . | TRBV5-5 | CASSDYRDRVGANVLTF | TGTGCCAGCAGCGACTACCGGGACAGGGTTGGGGCCAACGTCCTGACTTTC
TRBJ1-1 | . | 14 | . | TRBV29-1 | CSVIRQALITEAFF | TGCAGCGTTATTCGACAGGCTCTGATCACTGAAGCTTTCTTT
TRBJ2-3 | . | 14 | few | TRBV5-1 | CASSKTESTDTQYF | TGCGCCAGCAGCAAGACAGAAAGCACAGATACGCAGTATTTT
TRBJ2-6 | . | 13 | . | TRBV30 | CAFHLHSANVLTF | TGTGCCTTCCACCTTCACTCGGCCAACGTCCTGACTTTC
TRBJ2-4 | . | 15 | . | TRBV5-6 | CASTTGSLAKNIQYF | TGTGCCAGCACAACAGGGTCGCTAGCCAAAAACATTCAGTACTTC
TRBJ1-1 | . | 16 | . | TRBV4-1 | CASSHLFLGAGTEAFF | TGCGCCAGCAGCCACTTGTTCCTCGGGGCAGGGACTGAAGCTTTCTTT
TRBJ2-3 | . | 13 | . | TRBV6-1 | CASSPERRDTQYF | TGTGCCAGCAGCCCTGAGCGGAGAGATACGCAGTATTTT
TRBJ2-3 | TRBD2 | 14 | few | TRBV6-6 | CASRSLAGVDTQYF | TGTGCCAGCAGAAGCCTTGCGGGGGTAGATACGCAGTATTTT
TRBJ2-2 | TRBD1 | 16 | few | TRBV19 | CASRRVGQGSTGELFF | TGTGCCAGTAGGAGGGTCGGACAGGGGTCCACCGGGGAGCTGTTTTTT
TRBJ1-2 | . | 12 | once | TRBV29-1 | CSVRLGFYGYTF | TGCAGCGTCCGACTTGGGTTCTATGGCTACACCTTC
TRBJ1-2 | . | 15 | . | TRBV5-6 | CASSSNHGWHYGYTF | TGTGCCAGCAGCTCGAATCACGGATGGCACTATGGCTACACCTTC
TRBJ2-2 | TRBD1 | 14 | . | TRBV5-1 | CASSLPRGTGELFF | TGCGCCAGCAGCTTACCCAGGGGGACCGGGGAGCTGTTTTTT
TRBJ2-4 | . | 15 | . | TRBV29-1 | CSVVVQGRAKNIQYF | TGCAGCGTTGTGGTGCAGGGACGAGCCAAAAACATTCAGTACTTC
TRBJ1-1 | TRBD1 | 14 | . | TRBV30 | CAWKLPDRIDEAFF | TGTGCCTGGAAACTCCCGGACAGGATCGATGAAGCTTTCTTT
TRBJ2-2 | . | 15 | many | TRBV9 | CASSVEGGSTGELFF | TGTGCCAGCAGCGTAGAGGGGGGCAGCACCGGGGAGCTGTTTTTT
TRBJ2-2 | . | 14 | . | TRBV5-1 | CASSLVGSGGELFF | TGCGCCAGCAGCTTGGTAGGATCCGGCGGGGAGCTGTTTTTT
TRBJ2-2 | . | 13 | few | TRBV6-5 | CASSYSNTGELFF | TGTGCCAGCAGTTACTCGAACACCGGGGAGCTGTTTTTT